Reported below is one TCR beta chain. Its antigen is undetermined. Alongside a J-beta primer mix, a sample-barcoded 5' primer served in a second PCR lasting about 6 to 12 cycles. Every cDNA was tagged by a template-switch adaptor with 12 random nucleotides. MiXCR was run by TCRdb on the 5' RACE reads, yielding one entry per CDR3 protein. This sample carries 600,000 to 1,000,000 distinct CDR3 sequences, 58% of them seen once, and the ten largest clones take roughly 22%. CDR3 size: 14 residues. V lost 10 bases and J 3 bases, leaving 19 bases between the germline ends. Germline CDR1 is MNHEY and CDR2 is SVGAGI. This sample is part of a study of blood T cells in healthy people across ages. Study-level points and caveats: A greater number of naive CD4+ cells and higher diversity distinguished long-lived donors from aged donors.

A minimum of 7 million PBMCs was isolated per sample. The source is a young man in good health. Sequenced: blood. The chain recombines TRBV6-5 with TRBJ2-7; D possibly uses TRBD1 or TRBD2 (5 bases each). The CDR3 reads CATSTGQGHYEQYF. The DNA of the CDR3 is TGTGCCACCTCTACGGGGCAGGGTCACTACGAGCAGTACTTC.